This TCR beta chain was observed in a study of cytomegalovirus exposure and HLA in healthy donors. The study's findings and limits: Analysis was performed later, and it showed HLA-associated TCR beta chains to be more clonally expanded than equally common others. Common viral pathogens (according to a later analysis) appeared linked to several of the most significant clusters. The study labeled 164 TCR beta chains cytomegalovirus-associated.

The PCR made use of 60 Vbeta and 13 Jbeta primers. Produced via immunoSEQ multiplex PCR; TCRdb's table is partial and in-frame only. In the table there are some 150,000 clones, about 85% of which are singletons. The CDR3 spans 15 residues. CDR1 is SGHRS, CDR2 YFSETQ, per germline. V lost 1 base to trimming and J lost 3 bases, with 11 bases between them. No CMV serostatus was recorded for this donor. This clone was recorded once. What it binds is not known. This sequence was found in a human donor in good health. This chain connects TRBV5-1 to TRBJ2-1; D is undetermined. Material: PBMCs. The CDR3 DNA sequence: TGCGCCAGCAGCTTGACAGTCGCCCTCTACAATGAGCAGTTCTTC. As protein: CASSLTVALYNEQFF.